Listed here are 2 T cell receptor beta chains from one sample, sequenced in a study of blood T cell repertoires in COVID-19. TCRdb's table, derived via immunoSEQ multiplex PCR, lists solely in-frame clones and lacks some. This repertoire shows about 74,000 clones, more than 75% found once; its top ten account for 25% to 35%. The sequenced sample was peripheral blood. All receptors come from a woman at least 80 years old with active or convalescent COVID-19.

This chain uses TRBV30 with TRBJ1-2, with unresolved D. Germline V gene lookup returns CDR1 GTSNPN and CDR2 SVGIG (reference sequence). V was trimmed by 0 bases and J by 2 bases, leaving 7 bases between them. This CDR3 is built from 13 residues. As DNA, the CDR3 is TGTGCCTGGAGTGTCATAGTCAACTATGGCTACACCTTC. Protein sequence: CAWSVIVNYGYTF. Drawing the rest from reference TRBV30 and TRBJ1-2, the complete variable domain is SQTIHQWPATLVQPVGSPLSLECTVEGTSNPNLYWYRQAAGRGLQLLFYSVGIGQISSEVPQNLSASRPQDRQFILSSKKLLLSDSGFYLCAWSVIVNYGYTFGSGTRLTVV.

This chain uses TRBV7-2 with TRBJ1-5; TRBD1 aligns across 7 bases. The CDR3 is 18 amino acids. Germline V gene data show CDR1 as SGHTA and CDR2 as FQGNSA. With V trimmed by 3 bases and J by 0 bases, 11 bases remained unmatched. This CDR3 is CASSFTTGSHYSNQPQHF. The CDR3 DNA is TGTGCCAGCAGCTTTACGACAGGGAGCCACTATAGCAATCAGCCCCAGCATTTT.